What follows are 21 T cell receptor beta chains derived from one specimen sequenced in a study of molecular identifiers for immune sequencing clone quantification. TCRdb reanalysed the PCR reads using MiXCR and keeps one entry per CDR3 protein. The repertoire holds hundreds of thousands of distinct CDR3 sequences, about 25% seen once, with 0.75% to 0.8% in the top ten. Specimen: naive CD8+ T cells from blood, with Jurkat cell RNA spiked in. Regarding subset: FACS-sorted CD8+CD4-CCR7+CD45RA+ naive T cells. These TCRs come from a human donor in good health. Some libraries in this study had Jurkat cell RNA spiked in.

This clonotype was recorded at least ten times. CDR3 nucleotide sequence: TGTGCCAGCAGGTCTGGACCCGGAGGCAATCAGCCCCAGCATTTT. It translates to CASRSGPGGNQPQHF. J is TRBJ1-5 and V is TRBV6-5; D is unresolved. Between the trimmed V and J ends, which lost 6 bases and 2 bases, there was a span of 14 bases. CDR1 and CDR2 (germline): MNHEY, SVGAGI. CDR3 size: 15 residues.

This clonotype has just one count. This may stem from a read error, because a much larger clone lies one nucleotide away. CDR3 coding DNA: TGTGCCAGCACCTCTGGACTGGGACAAGCTTTCTTT. Residues: CASTSGLGQAFF. V is TRBV12-3 or TRBV12-4 and J is TRBJ1-1; possibly TRBD1 for D (5 bases). Trimming left V 7 bases short and J 9 bases short, with 15 bases between. This CDR3 has 12 amino acids.

Details on this clonotype: A much bigger clone sits one base away, suggesting this may be a read error. J is TRBJ2-5 and V is TRBV7-9; TRBD1 matches 12 bases. Germline V CDR1 and CDR2: SEHNR, FQNEAQ (reference sequence). The CDR3 extends over 19 amino acids. The CDR3 loop reads CASSSADSPGQGAQEPQYF. The CDR3 region has the DNA TGTGCCAGCAGCTCCGCCGATTCACCGGGACAGGGGGCCCAAGAGCCCCAGTACTTC. The full variable domain, with the rest looked up from reference TRBV7-9 and TRBJ2-5, is DTGVSQNPRHKITKRGQNVTFRCDPISEHNRLYWYRQTLGQGPEFLTYFQNEAQLEKSRLLSDRFSAERPKGSFSTLEIQRTEQGDSAMYLCASSSADSPGQGAQEPQYFGPGTRLLVL.

This clonotype was observed at least ten times. The V call is TRBV7-9, the J call TRBJ2-2; 9 bases match TRBD1. This CDR3 is 16 amino acids long. CDR1 SEHNR and CDR2 FQNEAQ come from the germline V gene (reference sequence). Trimming cost V 5 bases and J 5 bases; bases outside gene matches: 9. CDR3 sequence reads: CASSQFTGGRTGELFF. The CDR3 DNA sequence: TGTGCCAGCAGCCAATTTACAGGGGGCAGGACCGGGGAGCTGTTTTTT.

The chain joins TRBV7-2 to TRBJ1-1; 12 bases line up with TRBD1. V lost 7 bases and J lost 3; bases outside the gene matches: 15. Germline-derived CDR1 and CDR2 are SGHTA and FQGNSA. This CDR3 spans 18 amino acids. CDR3 nucleotide sequence: TGTGCCAGCATCGTAACCCCGGGACAGGGGGCCTTGGACACTGAAGCTTTCTTT. Translating gives CASIVTPGQGALDTEAFF.

As regards this clonotype: Germline and junction disagree at one end, which may indicate a read error. The chain carries TRBV5-1 and TRBJ2-7, with a tentative D call TRBD2 (5 bases). The germline V gene encodes CDR1 SGHRS and CDR2 YFSETQ. This CDR3 has 13 residues. The CDR3 spells CASSWSGGYGQYF. CDR3 nucleotide sequence: TGCGCCAGCAGCTGGAGCGGAGGCTACGGGCAGTACTTC.

This clonotype was observed at least ten times. The gene calls are TRBV4-1 and TRBJ1-6; 7 bases fit TRBD1. V dropped 0 bases and J dropped 6; count of bases not matched to a gene: 5. The CDR3 has 16 residues. CDR1 and CDR2 from the germline V gene are MGHRA and YSYEKL. The DNA of the CDR3 is TGCGCCAGCAGCCAAGAATCTGGGACAGTTAATTCACCCCTCCACTTT. Encoded protein: CASSQESGTVNSPLHF.

This clonotype turned up a few times. This chain uses TRBV6-2 or TRBV6-3 with TRBJ2-7; 10 nucleotides agree with TRBD2. Germline CDR1 reads MNHEY; CDR2 reads SVGEGT. J lost 3 bases, V lost 5 bases, and 1 base had no gene match. The CDR3 consists of 13 residues. CDR3 protein: CASSGLADYEQYF. CDR3 bases: TGTGCCAGCAGTGGACTAGCGGACTACGAGCAGTACTTC.

Comments on this clonotype: The junction and the germline gene differ at one end; a read error may be behind it. The genes are TRBV5-1 and TRBJ1-1; no reliable D call. In germline, CDR1 is SGHRS, CDR2 YFSETQ. This CDR3 is 13 amino acids long. The DNA for the CDR3 is TGCGCCAGCAGCTTCGGTGTGATCACTGAAGCTATCTTT. Translated, it gives CASSFGVITEAIF.

This chain joins TRBV4-2 and TRBJ2-7; 7 bases fit TRBD1. The V segment lost 1 base and the J segment 4 bases; nucleotides outside the gene matches: 16. CDR1 is LGHNA, CDR2 YNFKEQ, per germline. This CDR3 has 18 residues. The CDR3 loop is CASSQAPETGWLTYEQYF. The CDR3 DNA follows: TGTGCCAGCAGCCAAGCACCCGAGACAGGGTGGCTGACTTACGAGCAGTACTTC.

The chain has TRBV15 and TRBJ1-1; TRBD1 aligns across 9 bases. The CDR3 spans 16 residues. V lost 4 bases to trimming and J lost 5 bases; unmatched junction nucleotides: 11. CDR1 LNHNV and CDR2 YYDKDF come from the germline V gene (reference sequence). The CDR3 region has the DNA TGTGCCACCAGCACTATCGGGACAGGGATGTGGACTGAAGCTTTCTTT. Translated, it gives CATSTIGTGMWTEAFF.

This clonotype was picked up many times. The V gene is TRBV5-6, the J gene TRBJ2-5; D possibly uses TRBD1 or TRBD2 (5 bases each). The length of the CDR3 is 15 residues. CDR1 is SGHDT, CDR2 YYEEEE, per germline. V was cut by 5 bases and J by 2 bases, with 16 bases left in between. In DNA form, the CDR3 reads TGTGCCAGCAGTTCTGACAGAGGGAAACAAGAGACCCAGTACTTC. Translated, it gives CASSSDRGKQETQYF.

This clonotype has a count of ten or more. The V gene is TRBV4-1, the J gene TRBJ2-7; TRBD2 might be the D (5 bases). The V gene's germline CDR1 is MGHRA and CDR2 YSYEKL. The CDR3 covers 14 residues. V was clipped by 4 bases and J by 4 bases, with 14 bases between them. CDR3: CASSPHQTGYEQYF. The DNA of the CDR3 is TGCGCCAGCAGCCCTCACCAAACGGGGTACGAGCAGTACTTC.

In this sample, this clonotype turned up many times. The CDR3 sequence is CASSTGQGAPEAFF. The CDR3 DNA reads TGTGCCAGCAGTACAGGACAGGGGGCTCCTGAAGCTTTCTTT. The chain combines TRBV12-3 or TRBV12-4 with TRBJ1-1; 11 nucleotides line up with TRBD1. V was pared by 5 bases and J by 6 bases, with 5 bases of the junction left unmatched. This CDR3 contains 14 residues.

Concerning this clonotype: A read error may be the cause here, since a much bigger clone is one base away. V gene TRBV6-2 or TRBV6-3 combines with J gene TRBJ2-7, with TRBD2 matching 11 bases. The CDR3 totals 15 residues. The germline V gene encodes CDR1 MNHEY and CDR2 SVGEGT. In nucleotides, the CDR3 is TGTGCCAGCAGGCCCGGGACTAGCGGATCCTACGGGCAGTACTTC. The encoded protein is CASRPGTSGSYGQYF.

This clonotype came up a few times. The V and J genes are TRBV19 and TRBJ2-2, with a weak D call TRBD1 (5 bases). Germline CDR1 and CDR2: LNHDA and SQIVND (reference sequence). This CDR3 has 15 residues. V dropped 3 bases and J dropped 4 bases, with 12 bases sitting between them. As DNA, the CDR3 is TGTGCCAGTAGTATTGACAGAAAAGGCACCGGGGAGCTGTTTTTT. Translating it yields CASSIDRKGTGELFF.

As for this clonotype: At one boundary the junction diverges from the germline segment, which might be a read error. V usage is TRBV4-3 and J usage is TRBJ2-5; D perhaps matches TRBD2 (5 bases). This CDR3 has 14 amino acids. Germline V gene lookup returns CDR1 LGHNA and CDR2 YSLEER. CDR3 region: CASSHGLSQATQYF. CDR3 nucleotides: TGCGCCAGCAGCCACGGACTGTCCCAAGCGACCCAGTACTTC.

CDR3 DNA sequence: TGTGCCAGCAGCTTACACACTTCGGGACTATCCTCCTACGAGCAGTACTTC. This codes for CASSLHTSGLSSYEQYF. The chain couples TRBV7-2 to TRBJ2-7, with 7 bases that match TRBD2. From germline, CDR1 is SGHTA and CDR2 FQGNSA. The length of the CDR3 is 17 residues. Trimming took 2 bases from V and 0 from J; bases not matched to a gene: 10.

The V gene is TRBV20-1, the J gene TRBJ2-2; 9 bases align to TRBD1. The CDR3 is 16 amino acids. Germline V gene data show CDR1 as DFQATT and CDR2 as SNEGSKA (reference sequence). V lost 0 bases to trimming and J lost 6 bases; unmatched junction nucleotides: 8. The CDR3 coding sequence is TGCAGTGCTAGAGATTCAGGGACAGGGTTCCCCGGGGAGCTGTTTTTT. It yields the protein CSARDSGTGFPGELFF.

V gene TRBV10-1 combines with J gene TRBJ2-1; TRBD2 matches at 7 bases. The CDR3 has 16 amino acids. The V segment lost 11 bases and the J segment 0 bases; nucleotides outside the gene matches: 13. From germline, CDR1 is WNHNN and CDR2 SYGVQD (reference sequence). CDR3 residues: CAGGRGPDGSYNEQFF. Written as DNA, the CDR3 is TGCGCCGGCGGGAGAGGCCCGGACGGCTCCTACAATGAGCAGTTCTTC.

This clonotype has at least ten counts. The J gene is TRBJ2-1, the V gene TRBV29-1; 10 nucleotides agree with TRBD2. The CDR3 has 14 amino acids. The germline V gene has CDR1 SQVTM and CDR2 ANQGSEA. V shed 5 bases and J 6 bases; nucleotides not matched to a gene: 7. CDR3 amino acids: CSVISAGGPNEQFF. The CDR3 DNA sequence: TGCAGCGTTATCTCAGCGGGAGGGCCCAATGAGCAGTTCTTC.